This T cell receptor beta chain originates from a study of beta chain features in type 1 diabetes. This clone came up a few times. The isolated RNA, all of it, was reverse transcribed, so expressed TCRB transcripts were what got sequenced. The assay was immunoSEQ multiplex PCR, and TCRdb's table has in-frame clones only and misses some. The sample consists of around 450,000 clones, roughly 10% of them appearing once. The sample consisted of naive CD4+ T cells from blood. The TCR was taken from a woman between 18 and 29 years old in good health.

For the CDR3, the DNA is TGTGCCACCGGAGCCGGGAATCGGGAATACGAGCAGTACTTC. It translates to CATGAGNREYEQYF. The rearrangement uses TRBV15 and TRBJ2-7; tentative D call: TRBD2 (5 bases). The CDR3 runs 14 residues. Per germline, CDR1 LNHNV and CDR2 YYDKDF (reference sequence). The V and J ends lost 8 bases and 4 bases respectively, with 18 bases between them.